A single sample is the source of the 25 T cell receptor beta chains below, sequenced in a study of T cells in Graves' hyperthyroidism and ophthalmopathy. Amplification yielded TCR beta CDR3 regions, with RNA transcripts as the source. An initial round of RT-PCR targeting the TCR CDR3 relied on the HTBI primer set. MiXCR, run by TCRdb on the multiplex PCR reads, gives a single entry per CDR3 protein. The sample carries some 490,000 distinct CDR3 sequences, about 22% recorded once. The specimen was blood. The receptors here all came from a woman in her 70s with Graves' ophthalmopathy.

The rearrangement links TRBV6-5 to TRBJ2-3; D may correspond to TRBD1 or TRBD2 (5 bases each). This CDR3 contains 14 residues. With 0 bases removed from V and 8 bases from J, the gap between germline ends came to 12 bases. Germline-derived CDR1 and CDR2 are MNHEY and SVGAGI. The CDR3 sequence: CASSYSPAGGTQYF. As DNA, the CDR3 is TGTGCCAGCAGTTACTCTCCAGCTGGGGGTACGCAGTATTTT.

As regards this clonotype: One end of the junction fails to match germline, which may point to a read error. CDR3 amino acids: CSSLAANYEQYF. The CDR3 bases are TGCTCAAGTCTAGCGGCTAACTACGAGCAGTACTTC. This chain uses TRBV7-2 with TRBJ2-7, with 7 bases matching TRBD2. Germline CDR1 and CDR2: SGHTA and FQGNSA. The CDR3 extends over 12 amino acids.

V usage is TRBV7-2 and J usage is TRBJ2-1, with a tentative D call TRBD2 (5 bases). This CDR3 spans 15 amino acids. Per germline, CDR1 SGHTA and CDR2 FQGNSA. Between the trimmed V and J ends, which lost 5 bases and 0 bases, there was a span of 11 bases. This CDR3 is CASSPRRSSYNEQFF. The CDR3 DNA sequence: TGTGCCAGCAGCCCCCGGAGGAGCTCCTACAATGAGCAGTTCTTC.

This clonotype was picked up many times. The V and J genes are TRBV7-2 and TRBJ2-1; TRBD2 might be the D (6 bases). The V gene's germline CDR1 is SGHTA and CDR2 FQGNSA. There are 12 residues in the CDR3. Trimming removed 5 bases at V and 9 bases at J, with 11 bases between. CDR3 region: CASSLTSIEQFF. For the CDR3, the DNA is TGTGCCAGCAGCCTTACTAGCATTGAGCAGTTCTTC. The full variable domain, rest sourced from reference TRBV7-2 and TRBJ2-1, is GAGVSQSPSNKVTEKGKDVELRCDPISGHTALYWYRQSLGQGLEFLIYFQGNSAPDKSGLPSDRFSAERTGGSVSTLTIQRTQQEDSAVYLCASSLTSIEQFFGPGTRLTVL.

This clonotype came up a few times. A much bigger clone sits one base away, suggesting this may be a read error. The chain carries TRBV7-3 and TRBJ2-7; 8 bases are a match to TRBD1. V shed 5 bases and J 5 bases; nucleotides not matched to a gene: 5. The CDR3 is made up of 13 amino acids. Germline V gives CDR1 SGHTA, CDR2 FQGTGA. The CDR3: CASSRTGSNEQYF. CDR3 in DNA: TGTGCCAGCAGCCGGACAGGGTCCAACGAGCAGTACTTC.

J is TRBJ2-7 and V is TRBV5-1, with TRBD2 identical over 10 bases. With V trimmed by 0 bases and J by 3 bases, 9 bases remained unmatched. Germline CDR1 is SGHRS and CDR2 is YFSETQ. This CDR3 contains 17 residues. The CDR3 DNA reads TGCGCCAGCAGCTTGGGACCCATAGCGGGAGGATTCTACGAGCAGTACTTC. This translates into CASSLGPIAGGFYEQYF.

This sequence joins TRBV20-1 and TRBJ1-2; tentative D call: TRBD1 (6 bases). Trimming took 5 bases from V and 9 from J, leaving 13 bases between them. This CDR3 is built from 11 residues. Per the germline V gene, CDR1 is DFQATT and CDR2 is SNEGSKA (reference sequence). In nucleotides, the CDR3 is TGCAGTGCTTCCCACAGGGACAGCTACACCTTC. Its protein product is CSASHRDSYTF.

The DNA for the CDR3 is TGCAGTGCACGACAGGGTTCAGGGGCCAACGTCCTGACTTTC. Translation: CSARQGSGANVLTF. This rearrangement joins TRBV20-1 to TRBJ2-6; 7 positions agree with TRBD1. Germline values: CDR1 DFQATT, CDR2 SNEGSKA (reference sequence). The CDR3 is 14 amino acids. V was clipped by 6 bases and J by 4 bases; unmatched bases: 6.

The chain employs TRBV6-1 and TRBJ1-6; D is possibly TRBD1 (6 bases). CDR1 is MNHNS, CDR2 SASEGT, per germline. The length of the CDR3 is 14 residues. V was cut by 5 bases and J by 8 bases, with 13 bases left in between. CDR3 sequence reads: CASSSTGYYSPLHF. The CDR3, as DNA: TGTGCCAGCAGTAGTACAGGGTATTATTCACCCCTCCACTTT.

This clonotype showed up just a few times. V is TRBV5-6 and J is TRBJ1-6; 10 bases match TRBD1. The J segment lost 13 bases and the V segment lost 0 bases, leaving 7 bases of the junction unmatched. The CDR3 totals 15 residues. The germline V gene has CDR1 SGHDT and CDR2 YYEEEE. CDR3 loop: CASSLGDRGAWPLHF. CDR3 nucleotide sequence: TGTGCCAGCAGCTTGGGGGACAGGGGTGCATGGCCCCTCCACTTT.

There are many counts of this clonotype. This chain connects TRBV28 to TRBJ2-3; the D is unclear. Germline loops: CDR1 MDHEN, CDR2 SYDVKM. The CDR3 extends over 11 amino acids. Trimming stripped 2 bases from V and 5 bases from J, with 2 bases between. The CDR3 loop reads CASSLQDTQYF. As DNA, the CDR3 is TGTGCCAGCAGTTTACAAGATACGCAGTATTTT.

A few counts support this clonotype. V is TRBV7-8 and J is TRBJ2-1; 9 bases align to TRBD2. The V gene end was trimmed by 1 base and the J gene end by 8 bases; junction bases not matched to a gene: 9. This CDR3 is 16 amino acids long. Germline CDR1 SGHVS, CDR2 FQNEAQ. The CDR3 DNA follows: TGTGCCAGCAGCTTAGGGGTTAGCGGGAGAGGCTATGAGCAGTTCTTC. Residues: CASSLGVSGRGYEQFF.

A few counts support this clonotype. The V and J genes are TRBV12-3 or TRBV12-4 and TRBJ2-2, with 7 bases lining up with TRBD2. This CDR3 is 15 amino acids long. The trim removed 5 bases at V and 4 bases at J, leaving 7 bases unmatched. The CDR3 bases are TGTGCCAGCAGTCCGAAGGGGAGGGCCACCGGGGAGCTGTTTTTT. Amino acid sequence: CASSPKGRATGELFF.

V usage is TRBV15 and J usage is TRBJ2-7, with 10 positions matching TRBD1. Germline CDR1 and CDR2: LNHNV and YYDKDF (reference sequence). The CDR3 length is 15 residues. The V and J ends lost 1 base and 7 bases, in that order; junction bases with no gene match: 7. The CDR3 coding sequence is TGTGCCACCAGCAGAGCTGGACAGGGGGTAAGGGAGCAGTACTTC. This gives the protein CATSRAGQGVREQYF.

This clonotype has only a few counts. The chain employs TRBV3-1 and TRBJ2-1; D call uncertain. V was pared by 7 bases and J by 9 bases, with 10 bases between. The CDR3 spans 11 residues. Germline loops: CDR1 LGHDT, CDR2 YNNKEL (reference sequence). CDR3 amino acids: CASTKASEQFF. As DNA, the CDR3 is TGTGCCAGCACGAAGGCGAGTGAGCAGTTCTTC.

This clonotype has a handful of counts. The chain is built from TRBV6-4 and TRBJ2-2; 7 bases align to TRBD2. This CDR3 has 13 residues. The trim removed 4 bases at V and 4 bases at J, leaving 0 bases unmatched. The germline V gene encodes CDR1 MRHNA and CDR2 SNTAGT. The CDR3: CASSGEGTGELFF. CDR3 coding DNA: TGTGCCAGCAGTGGGGAGGGCACCGGGGAGCTGTTTTTT.

The genes are TRBV6-5 and TRBJ1-3; TRBD1 matches at 9 bases. Trimming cost V 2 bases and J 0 bases; bases outside gene matches: 2. The CDR3 contains 16 residues. Germline values: CDR1 MNHEY, CDR2 SVGAGI. Here the CDR3 DNA reads TGTGCCAGCAGTTACAGGACAGGGGACTCTGGAAACACCATATATTTT. This translates into CASSYRTGDSGNTIYF.

This rearrangement joins TRBV5-1 to TRBJ2-1; D is possibly TRBD1 (5 bases). Between the trimmed V and J ends, which lost 0 bases and 15 bases, there was a span of 13 bases. Germline CDR1 is SGHRS and CDR2 is YFSETQ. This CDR3 spans 12 amino acids. The CDR3 reads CASSLDRTSGFF. Here the CDR3 DNA reads TGCGCCAGCAGCTTGGACAGGACCTCGGGGTTCTTC.

The chain joins TRBV9 to TRBJ2-1; 7 nucleotides match TRBD2. Trimming cost V 0 bases and J 7 bases; bases outside gene matches: 10. The CDR3 runs 16 residues. Germline loops: CDR1 SGDLS, CDR2 YYNGEE. CDR3 sequence reads: CASSVGRLADVNEQFF. In nucleotides, the CDR3 is TGTGCCAGCAGCGTAGGTCGACTAGCAGATGTTAATGAGCAGTTCTTC.

Here the CDR3 DNA reads TGCAGTGCTAAAATCCGGGGGGCCTACAATGAGCAGTTCTTC. This encodes CSAKIRGAYNEQFF. J is TRBJ2-1 and V is TRBV20-1; 7 bases fit TRBD2. This CDR3 region has 14 residues. Unmatched junction bases numbered 5, after V lost 4 bases and J lost 2 bases. The germline V gene encodes CDR1 DFQATT and CDR2 SNEGSKA (reference sequence).

This clonotype was seen a few times. The rearrangement uses TRBV28 and TRBJ1-2; unclear D gene. V dropped 6 bases and J dropped 8 bases, with 19 bases sitting between them. The CDR3 loop spans 14 amino acids. Germline V gives CDR1 MDHEN, CDR2 SYDVKM. The CDR3 DNA follows: TGTGCCAGCAGCGCCCCCGGGATTCGGCTAGGCTACACCTTC. Residues: CASSAPGIRLGYTF.

This clonotype occurred a few times. The rearrangement links TRBV7-9 to TRBJ1-1; maybe TRBD1 (5 bases). CDR1 and CDR2 (germline): SEHNR, FQNEAQ (reference sequence). V lost 1 base and J 5 bases, leaving 8 bases between the germline ends. The CDR3 is 13 residues long. CDR3 nucleotides: TGTGCCAGCAGCTTAGGGACACAAACTGAAGCTTTCTTT. Translation gives CASSLGTQTEAFF.

This sequence joins TRBV7-8 and TRBJ2-1; D might be TRBD2 (5 bases). CDR3 length: 14 amino acids. CDR1 SGHVS and CDR2 FQNEAQ come from the germline V gene. Trimming shortened V by 3 bases and J by 4 bases, and 10 bases separated the two germline ends. The CDR3 spells CASSFQRRYNEQFF. In DNA, the CDR3 is TGTGCCAGCAGCTTTCAGCGGAGGTACAATGAGCAGTTCTTC.

There are a few counts of this clonotype. The chain links TRBV6-2 or TRBV6-3 to TRBJ2-7; 7 bases align to TRBD1. This CDR3 has 15 residues. Germline CDR1 is MNHEY and CDR2 is SVGEGT. J lost 0 bases, V lost 6 bases, and 8 bases had no gene match. CDR3 protein: CASSLRRGSSYEQYF. The CDR3 DNA is TGTGCCAGCAGCCTCCGCAGGGGGAGCTCCTACGAGCAGTACTTC.

CDR3 nucleotide sequence: TGTGCCACCAGCAGAGGGTACGAAAAACTGTTTTTT. Translated: CATSRGYEKLFF. The V call is TRBV15, the J call TRBJ1-4; D is uncertain. The CDR3 spans 12 residues. The germline V gene encodes CDR1 LNHNV and CDR2 YYDKDF (reference sequence). V lost 1 base and J 8 bases, leaving 5 bases between the germline ends.